The 20 T cell receptor beta chains below all came from one sample that was sequenced in a study of T cell responses to AZD1222 COVID-19 vaccine. TCRdb's copy holds only in-frame clones and misses some; the assay was immunoSEQ multiplex PCR. The top ten hold approximately 12% of the sample, which has roughly 130,000 clones, about 86% seen once. The source material was peripheral blood, sampled on day 0 of AZD1222 vaccination. The receptors were sampled from an adult in good health.

The genes are TRBV29-1 and TRBJ1-4; possible D gene TRBD1, 5 bases. The CDR3 loop spans 13 amino acids. In germline, CDR1 is SQVTM, CDR2 ANQGSEA. V was trimmed by 0 bases and J by 8 bases, leaving 10 bases between them. The CDR3 nucleotides read TGCAGCGTTGAAGATCAGGGTAGCGAAAAACTGTTTTTT. Translation: CSVEDQGSEKLFF.

V usage is TRBV4-3 and J usage is TRBJ1-6; weak D call: TRBD1 (6 bases). This CDR3 has 19 amino acids. Germline assignment: CDR1 LGHNA and CDR2 YSLEER. V shed 0 bases and J shed 6 bases, with 21 bases lying between them. The CDR3 bases are TGCGCCAGCAGCCAAGATCCCTTTTGGACACAGGGTGGTAATTCACCCCTCCACTTT. Translation gives CASSQDPFWTQGGNSPLHF.

The gene calls are TRBV5-6 and TRBJ2-7; D ambiguous. Looked up from germline, CDR1 is SGHDT and CDR2 is YYEEEE. This CDR3 has 11 residues. V dropped 1 base and J dropped 3 bases, with 2 bases sitting between them. In DNA, the CDR3 is TGTGCCAGCAGCTTGTTCTACGAGCAGTACTTC. This codes for CASSLFYEQYF.

The V gene is TRBV28, the J gene TRBJ2-7, with 7 bases fitting TRBD1. CDR1 and CDR2 (germline): MDHEN, SYDVKM. V gave up 5 bases and J gave up 2 bases; unmatched junction bases: 6. The CDR3 has 14 residues. The CDR3: CASSPIDRAYEQYF. The CDR3 nucleotides are TGTGCCAGCAGTCCGATTGACAGGGCCTACGAGCAGTACTTC.

The V call is TRBV6-5, the J call TRBJ2-7; 11 bases are shared with TRBD2. CDR1 is MNHEY, CDR2 SVGAGI, per germline. The CDR3 spans 16 residues. Trimming took 0 bases from V and 1 from J; bases not matched to a gene: 2. The CDR3 protein is CASSYSLAGVSYEQYF. In DNA form, the CDR3 reads TGTGCCAGCAGTTACTCACTAGCGGGAGTTTCCTACGAGCAGTACTTC.

J is TRBJ1-5 and V is TRBV10-3; TRBD1 agrees at 7 bases. Trimming at V came to 2 bases and at J to 0 bases, leaving 4 bases not matched to a gene. CDR1 is ENHRY and CDR2 is SYGVKD in the germline V gene. This CDR3 region has 16 residues. This chain's CDR3 is CAISERDRSSNQPQHF. In DNA, the CDR3 is TGTGCCATCAGTGAGCGGGACAGAAGTAGCAATCAGCCCCAGCATTTT.

V is TRBV18 and J is TRBJ2-1; perhaps D is TRBD1 or TRBD2 (6 bases each). Germline CDR1 and CDR2: KGHSH and LQKENI. The CDR3 has 15 amino acids. V was clipped by 4 bases and J by 3 bases, with 13 bases between them. CDR3 DNA: TGTGCCAGCTCACGGGCGGGACAAGTCTACAATGAGCAGTTCTTC. As protein: CASSRAGQVYNEQFF.

This clone appeared a single time. This chain uses TRBV7-3 with TRBJ2-3, with D possibly TRBD2 on 5 matching bases. The CDR3 extends over 13 amino acids. Between the trimmed V and J ends, which lost 0 bases and 6 bases, there was a span of 7 bases. From germline, CDR1 is SGHTA and CDR2 FQGTGA. For the CDR3, the DNA is TGTGCCAGCAGCTTAACTAGCGCGGATACGCAGTATTTT. It translates to CASSLTSADTQYF. The full variable domain, completed using reference TRBV7-3 and TRBJ2-3, is GAGVSQTPSNKVTEKGKYVELRCDPISGHTALYWYRQSLGQGPEFLIYFQGTGAADDSGLPNDRFFAVRPEGSVSTLKIQRTERGDSAVYLCASSLTSADTQYFGPGTRLTVL.

The chain recombines TRBV7-9 with TRBJ1-5, with D hard to call. The CDR3 is made up of 13 amino acids. The germline V gene encodes CDR1 SEHNR and CDR2 FQNEAQ (reference sequence). V was cut by 2 bases and J by 5 bases, with 7 bases left in between. The CDR3 bases are TGTGCCAGCAGCTTAAATGGAGATCAGCCCCAGCATTTT. It specifies CASSLNGDQPQHF. Together with reference TRBV7-9 and TRBJ1-5, the CDR3 gives the full variable domain: DTGVSQNPRHKITKRGQNVTFRCDPISEHNRLYWYRQTLGQGPEFLTYFQNEAQLEKSRLLSDRFSAERPKGSFSTLEIQRTEQGDSAMYLCASSLNGDQPQHFGDGTRLSIL.

This sequence joins TRBV18 and TRBJ1-6; no clear D. Trimming stripped 2 bases from V and 6 bases from J, with 5 bases between. The CDR3 is made up of 13 amino acids. Germline V CDR1 and CDR2: KGHSH, LQKENI. The CDR3: CASSPATNSPLHF. DNA for the CDR3: TGTGCCAGCTCACCAGCTACTAATTCACCCCTCCACTTT.

This clone appeared a few times. The chain carries TRBV3-1 (or the pseudogene TRBV3-2) and TRBJ1-4; D uncertain. The CDR3 is made up of 14 amino acids. CDR1 and CDR2 from the germline V gene are LGHDT and YNNKEL (reference sequence). V dropped 4 bases and J dropped 8 bases, with 14 bases sitting between them. Here the CDR3 reads CASSRSTNAEKLFF. DNA of the CDR3: TGTGCCAGCAGCCGGTCTACTAACGCGGAAAAACTGTTTTTT.

The chain couples TRBV5-1 to TRBJ2-1; 8 nucleotides agree with TRBD1. The CDR3 sequence is 15 residues long. Germline V CDR1 and CDR2: SGHRS, YFSETQ. Unmatched junction bases numbered 7, after V lost 1 base and J lost 7 bases. The CDR3 sequence: CASSLTRGLYNEQFF. CDR3 bases: TGCGCCAGCAGCTTGACCAGGGGGCTGTATAATGAGCAGTTCTTC.

This clone was observed a handful of times. This chain links TRBV18 with TRBJ1-1; tentative D call: TRBD1 (6 bases). CDR1 is KGHSH and CDR2 is LQKENI in the germline V gene. V lost 3 bases, J lost 3 bases, and 14 bases lay in between. There are 15 residues in the CDR3. In DNA form, the CDR3 reads TGTGCCAGCTCACCGGACAGACAAGGGCACACTGAAGCTTTCTTT. Its translation: CASSPDRQGHTEAFF.

The sample holds a few counts of this clone. This chain uses TRBV19 with TRBJ1-4; the match to TRBD1 covers 9 bases. The CDR3 spans 15 residues. After removal of 5 bases from V and 8 bases from J, the junction contained 9 bases not matched to a gene. The V gene's germline CDR1 is LNHDA and CDR2 SQIVND (reference sequence). In nucleotides, the CDR3 is TGTGCCAGTAGTTTGGGACAGGGAATGGAAGAAAAACTGTTTTTT. It yields the protein CASSLGQGMEEKLFF.

This sequence joins TRBV7-9 and TRBJ1-5, with 9 nucleotides matching TRBD1. Trimming removed 6 bases from V and 3 bases from J; junction bases left unmatched: 3. Germline V CDR1 and CDR2: SEHNR, FQNEAQ (reference sequence). The CDR3 is 14 residues long. The CDR3 coding sequence is TGTGCCAGCAGAGGACAGGGGAACAATCAGCCCCAGCATTTT. Residues: CASRGQGNNQPQHF.

This chain connects TRBV28 to TRBJ2-7; TRBD1 matches at 11 bases. This CDR3 region has 19 residues. Germline trimming cut 4 bases from V and 5 bases from J; bases unmatched to any gene: 19. Germline V lookup: CDR1 MDHEN, CDR2 SYDVKM. DNA for the CDR3: TGTGCCAGCAGTTCCGCCCTCGGACAGGGGGCGTCTCAACTCGACGAGCAGTACTTC. Its translation: CASSSALGQGASQLDEQYF.

The chain uses TRBV6-5 and TRBJ2-5; possible D gene TRBD2, 6 bases. Germline assignment: CDR1 MNHEY and CDR2 SVGAGI. The CDR3 length is 15 residues. The V gene lost 4 bases and the J gene lost 2 bases, with 14 bases spanning the gap. The CDR3 nucleotides read TGTGCCAGCAGTTTCGCGGGGTCGCCTCAAGAGACCCAGTACTTC. Amino acid sequence: CASSFAGSPQETQYF.

The chain employs TRBV19 and TRBJ1-3; 8 positions match TRBD1. The CDR3 runs to 15 residues. With V trimmed by 3 bases and J by 2 bases, 3 bases remained unmatched. CDR1 and CDR2 (germline): LNHDA, SQIVND (reference sequence). CDR3 DNA: TGTGCCAGTAGTATTGGGACAGGCGCTGGAAACACCATATATTTT. This gives the protein CASSIGTGAGNTIYF.

CDR3 DNA: TGTGCCAGTAGTACCCGGGAGGGATTAACAGATACGCAGTATTTT. This gives the protein CASSTREGLTDTQYF. The V gene is TRBV19, the J gene TRBJ2-3; 8 bases line up with TRBD2. V was clipped by 4 bases and J by 3 bases; unmatched bases: 6. CDR1 LNHDA and CDR2 SQIVND come from the germline V gene (reference sequence). This CDR3 has 15 amino acids.

The rearrangement links TRBV30 to TRBJ2-4; no definite D call. Germline V CDR1 and CDR2: GTSNPN, SVGIG (reference sequence). The length of the CDR3 is 14 residues. V dropped 1 base and J dropped 5 bases, with 12 bases sitting between them. The CDR3 is CAWSDTGRENIQYF. As DNA, the CDR3 is TGTGCCTGGAGTGATACCGGCAGAGAAAACATTCAGTACTTC.